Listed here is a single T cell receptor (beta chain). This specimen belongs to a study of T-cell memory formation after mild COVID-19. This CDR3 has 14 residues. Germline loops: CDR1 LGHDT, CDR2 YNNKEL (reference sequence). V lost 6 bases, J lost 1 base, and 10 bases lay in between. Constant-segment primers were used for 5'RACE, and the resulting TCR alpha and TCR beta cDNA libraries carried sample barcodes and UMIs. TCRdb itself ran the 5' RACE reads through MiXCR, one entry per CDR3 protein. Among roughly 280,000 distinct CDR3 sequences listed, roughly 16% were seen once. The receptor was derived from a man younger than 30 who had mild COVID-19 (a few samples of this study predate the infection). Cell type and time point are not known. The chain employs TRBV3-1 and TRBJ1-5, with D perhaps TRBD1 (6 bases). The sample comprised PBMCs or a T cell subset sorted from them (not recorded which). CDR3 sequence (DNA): TGTGCCAGCAGTGGGGGGCCGAGCAATCAGCCCCAGCATTTT. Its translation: CASSGGPSNQPQHF.